Below, 16 T cell receptor beta chains from the same sample are listed, as sequenced in a study of beta chain features in type 1 diabetes. Investigators reverse transcribed all isolated RNA, so they sequenced expressed TCRB transcripts. Measured with immunoSEQ multiplex PCR; TCRdb has only the in-frame clones, and not every one. The repertoire holds around 180,000 clones, with 10% to 15% as singletons. The sequencing input was central memory CD4+ T cells from blood. The receptor set was obtained from a woman between 18 and 29 years old in good health.

Regarding this clone: Other DNA variants within this sample encode the same CDR3. The chain's CDR3 is CASSPRQEMNTEAFF. CDR3 DNA sequence: TGTGCCAGCTCACCTAGACAGGAAATGAACACTGAAGCTTTCTTT. The rearrangement joins TRBV18 to TRBJ1-1, with D perhaps matching TRBD1 (6 bases). Deletions cut 3 bases from V and 0 bases from J, with 11 bases between. Germline V gene sequence: CDR1 KGHSH, CDR2 LQKENI. This CDR3 spans 15 amino acids. Drawing the rest from reference TRBV18 and TRBJ1-1, the complete variable domain is NAGVMQNPRHLVRRRGQEARLRCSPMKGHSHVYWYRQLPEEGLKFMVYLQKENIIDESGMPKERFSAEFPKEGPSILRIQQVVRGDSAAYFCASSPRQEMNTEAFFGQGTRLTVV.

V gene TRBV10-3 combines with J gene TRBJ2-1; maybe TRBD2 (5 bases). This CDR3 contains 14 residues. Germline CDR1 reads ENHRY; CDR2 reads SYGVKD. The ends were cut back, 4 bases at V and 4 bases at J, with 11 bases in the middle. As DNA, the CDR3 is TGTGCCATCAGTGGGAGAGGGCAATACAATGAGCAGTTCTTC. This codes for CAISGRGQYNEQFF.

The chain joins TRBV4-1 to TRBJ1-5; D possibly corresponds to TRBD1 (5 bases). V was cut by 0 bases and J by 3 bases, with 12 bases left in between. Germline V gene lookup returns CDR1 MGHRA and CDR2 YSYEKL. This CDR3 spans 16 amino acids. The CDR3 loop reads CASSQDPGGNNQPQHF. In nucleotides, the CDR3 is TGCGCCAGCAGCCAAGATCCCGGGGGGAACAATCAGCCCCAGCATTTT.

V gene TRBV11-2 combines with J gene TRBJ2-1; TRBD2 might be the D (5 bases). V was cut by 2 bases and J by 0 bases, with 8 bases left in between. The germline gives CDR1 SGHAT, CDR2 FQNNGV. The CDR3 consists of 15 residues. The CDR3 DNA follows: TGTGCCAGCAGCTTATTGGGGAGCTCCTACAATGAGCAGTTCTTC. It specifies CASSLLGSSYNEQFF.

The chain links TRBV28 to TRBJ2-1; D is ambiguous. Per germline, CDR1 MDHEN and CDR2 SYDVKM. The CDR3 contains 15 residues. V lost 4 bases to trimming and J lost 1 base, with 11 bases between them. CDR3 in DNA: TGTGCCAGCAGTTCCTTGCACTCTTCCTACAATGAGCAGTTCTTC. Translation: CASSSLHSSYNEQFF.

The rearrangement joins TRBV7-8 to TRBJ2-2; 12 bases are a match to TRBD1. Germline CDR1 reads SGHVS; CDR2 reads FQNEAQ. J gave up 8 bases and V 5 bases, and 12 bases lay outside the gene matches. The CDR3 is 17 residues long. CDR3 in amino acids: CASSPTGTGGFSGELFF. CDR3 in DNA: TGTGCCAGCAGCCCAACCGGGACAGGGGGCTTTTCAGGGGAGCTGTTTTTT.

V and J are TRBV18 and TRBJ2-5; 10 bases map to TRBD2. Trimming cost V 0 bases and J 1 base; bases outside gene matches: 2. The germline CDR1 and CDR2 sequences are KGHSH and LQKENI. There are 16 residues in the CDR3. The CDR3 loop reads CASSPPPSGGQETQYF. Written as DNA, the CDR3 is TGTGCCAGCTCACCACCGCCTAGCGGGGGCCAAGAGACCCAGTACTTC.

This rearrangement joins TRBV6-1 to TRBJ1-5; 8 nucleotides line up with TRBD1. CDR3 length equals 14 residues. CDR1 is MNHNS and CDR2 is SASEGT in the germline V gene. Losses at the gene ends were 6 bases for V and 3 bases for J; bases not matched to a gene: 4. CDR3 in DNA: TGTGCCAGCAGATTGGACAGGGTCAATCAGCCCCAGCATTTT. This translates into CASRLDRVNQPQHF.

This clone occurred a few times. The chain combines TRBV7-2 with TRBJ2-7; 9 nucleotides match TRBD1. J lost 8 bases, V lost 9 bases, and 8 bases had no gene match. In germline, CDR1 is SGHTA, CDR2 FQGNSA. This CDR3 is 12 amino acids long. The CDR3 region is CASWGQGGQQYF. The CDR3 bases are TGTGCCAGTTGGGGACAGGGAGGTCAGCAGTACTTC.

This clone was counted a few times. V gene TRBV7-7 combines with J gene TRBJ2-4, with 8 bases aligning to TRBD1. Germline V gene data show CDR1 as SSHAT and CDR2 as FNYEAQ (reference sequence). CDR3 size: 19 residues. Trimming took 5 bases from V and 0 from J; bases not matched to a gene: 15. The CDR3 coding sequence is TGTGCCAGCAGCGGACCGGTCCCAGGACAGGGTATAGCCAAAAACATTCAGTACTTC. It encodes CASSGPVPGQGIAKNIQYF. Full variable domain (rest looked up from reference TRBV7-7 and TRBJ2-4): GAGVSQSPRYKVTKRGQDVTLRCDPISSHATLYWYQQALGQGPEFLTYFNYEAQPDKSGLPSDRFSAERPEGSISTLTIQRTEQRDSAMYRCASSGPVPGQGIAKNIQYFGAGTRLSVL.

The chain links TRBV6-1 to TRBJ2-1; D perhaps matches TRBD1 (5 bases). The CDR3 runs 15 residues. V was shortened by 1 base and J by 2 bases, with 9 bases between the two germline ends. Germline CDR1 MNHNS, CDR2 SASEGT. The CDR3 spells CASSEEGVTYNEQFF. DNA of the CDR3: TGTGCCAGCAGTGAAGAAGGGGTGACCTACAATGAGCAGTTCTTC.

The J gene is TRBJ1-1, the V gene TRBV7-2; 10 bases are a match to TRBD1. The J segment lost 5 bases and the V segment lost 2 bases, leaving 5 bases of the junction unmatched. Germline lookup yields CDR1 SGHTA and CDR2 FQGNSA. CDR3 size: 15 residues. Here the CDR3 reads CASSLQGQGRTEAFF. The CDR3 bases are TGTGCCAGCAGCTTACAGGGACAGGGGAGGACTGAAGCTTTCTTT.

In its sample, this clone was seen a few times. The chain recombines TRBV10-3 with TRBJ2-5; D might be TRBD2 (5 bases). Germline loops: CDR1 ENHRY, CDR2 SYGVKD. CDR3 length: 14 residues. V was pared by 6 bases and J by 7 bases, with 18 bases between. The CDR3 DNA follows: TGTGCCATCAGCGACGGAACCTTAGGAGGGACCCAGTACTTC. Translation: CAISDGTLGGTQYF.

This clone was counted ten times or more. The gene calls are TRBV4-1 and TRBJ1-2; tentatively, D is TRBD1 (6 bases). The CDR3 has 15 amino acids. CDR1 is MGHRA and CDR2 is YSYEKL in the germline V gene. The V gene lost 2 bases and the J gene lost 0 bases, with 10 bases spanning the gap. The CDR3 loop reads CASSQRQEPNYGYTF. DNA of the CDR3: TGCGCCAGCAGCCAACGACAGGAGCCTAACTATGGCTACACCTTC.

This clone was found a few times. The chain is built from TRBV21-1 and TRBJ1-3; the table's TRBD1 call for D was not verified on the DNA. TRBV21-1 is a listed pseudogene. The CDR3 length is 16 residues. The CDR3 nucleotides are TGTGCCAGCAGCAAAGCGCGCCAGGGTTGTGGAAACACCATATATTTT. It encodes CASSKARQGCGNTIYF.

The chain joins TRBV27 to TRBJ2-5; maybe TRBD1 (6 bases). Germline CDR1 MNHEY, CDR2 SMNVEV (reference sequence). V dropped 0 bases and J dropped 1 base, with 18 bases sitting between them. The CDR3 length is 18 residues. The CDR3 sequence: CASSLSYRARHTQETQYF. CDR3 nucleotide sequence: TGTGCCAGCAGTTTATCGTACAGGGCCAGACACACCCAAGAGACCCAGTACTTC.